This TCR beta chain was identified during a study of kidney transplant recipient with SARS-CoV-2 infection. TCRdb processed the reads anew with MiXCR; each CDR3 protein has one entry. The table lists fewer than 250,000 distinct CDR3 sequences, 25% to 35% of them singletons. This clonotype was picked up many times. The CDR3 totals 12 residues. Germline CDR1 and CDR2: SGHTA and FQGNSA. Trimming shortened V by 1 base and J by 2 bases, and 3 bases separated the two germline ends. The chain couples TRBV7-2 to TRBJ2-7; D is unresolved. The input for sequencing was a blood sample, taken at baseline and between days 110 and 120 from a kidney transplant recipient. The clonotype comes from a young adult male patient who had COVID-19 and was a kidney transplant recipient. A subset of T cells may come from the graft donor. The CDR3 spells CASSLETYEQYF. The CDR3 DNA reads TGTGCCAGCAGCTTAGAAACCTACGAGCAGTACTTC.